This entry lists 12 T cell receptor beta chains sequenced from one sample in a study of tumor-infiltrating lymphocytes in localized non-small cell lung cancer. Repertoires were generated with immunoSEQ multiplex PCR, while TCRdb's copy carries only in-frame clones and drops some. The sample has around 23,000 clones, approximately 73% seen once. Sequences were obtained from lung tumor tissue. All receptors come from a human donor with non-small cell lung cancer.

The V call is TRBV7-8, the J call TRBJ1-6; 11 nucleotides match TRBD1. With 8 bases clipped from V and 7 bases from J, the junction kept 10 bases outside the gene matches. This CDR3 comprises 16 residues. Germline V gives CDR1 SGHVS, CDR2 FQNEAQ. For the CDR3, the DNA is TGTGCCAGCGGAGACTGGACAGGGGGCGGGAATTCACCCCTCCACTTT. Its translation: CASGDWTGGGNSPLHF.

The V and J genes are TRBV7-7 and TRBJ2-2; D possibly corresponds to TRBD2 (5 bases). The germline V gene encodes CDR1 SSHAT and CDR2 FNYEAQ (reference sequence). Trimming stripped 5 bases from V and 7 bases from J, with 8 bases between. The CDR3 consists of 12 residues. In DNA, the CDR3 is TGTGCCAGCAGCCCGGCGGGCGGGGAGCTGTTTTTT. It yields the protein CASSPAGGELFF.

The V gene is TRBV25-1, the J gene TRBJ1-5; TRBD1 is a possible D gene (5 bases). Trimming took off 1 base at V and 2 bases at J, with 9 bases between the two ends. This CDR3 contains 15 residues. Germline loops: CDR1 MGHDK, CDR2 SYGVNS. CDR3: CASSESMGGNQPQHF. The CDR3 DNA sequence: TGTGCCAGCAGTGAATCAATGGGGGGCAATCAGCCCCAGCATTTT.

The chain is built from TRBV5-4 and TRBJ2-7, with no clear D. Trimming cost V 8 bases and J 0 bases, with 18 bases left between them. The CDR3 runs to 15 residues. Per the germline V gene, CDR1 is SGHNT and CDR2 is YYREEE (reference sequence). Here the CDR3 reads CASKFGTESSYEQYF. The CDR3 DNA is TGTGCCAGTAAATTCGGAACAGAGAGCTCCTACGAGCAGTACTTC.

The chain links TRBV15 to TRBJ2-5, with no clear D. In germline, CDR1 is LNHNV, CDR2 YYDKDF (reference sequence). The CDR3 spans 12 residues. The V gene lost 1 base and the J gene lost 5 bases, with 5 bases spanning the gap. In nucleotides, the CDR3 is TGTGCCACCAGCAGAGGGGTTGAGACCCAGTACTTC. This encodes CATSRGVETQYF.

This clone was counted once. The CDR3 DNA reads TGTGCCAGCTCACCAGGGACAGGGCGGAACGAGCAGTACTTC. Amino acids: CASSPGTGRNEQYF. The chain uses TRBV18 and TRBJ2-7; 9 bases line up with TRBD1. Germline V gene sequence: CDR1 KGHSH, CDR2 LQKENI. The CDR3 is made up of 14 amino acids. With V trimmed by 2 bases and J by 5 bases, 4 bases remained unmatched.

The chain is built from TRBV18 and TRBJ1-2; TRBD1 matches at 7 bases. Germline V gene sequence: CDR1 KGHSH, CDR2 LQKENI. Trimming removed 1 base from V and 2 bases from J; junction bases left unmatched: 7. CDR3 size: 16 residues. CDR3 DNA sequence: TGTGCCAGCTCACCACTTGATGACAGGGCAAACTATGGCTACACCTTC. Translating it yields CASSPLDDRANYGYTF.

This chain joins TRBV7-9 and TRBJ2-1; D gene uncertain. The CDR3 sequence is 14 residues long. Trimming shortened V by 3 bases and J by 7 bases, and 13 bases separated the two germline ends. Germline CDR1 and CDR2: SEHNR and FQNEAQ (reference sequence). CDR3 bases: TGTGCCAGCAGCTTGGCCGGTTGGGGAAATGAGCAGTTCTTC. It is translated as CASSLAGWGNEQFF.

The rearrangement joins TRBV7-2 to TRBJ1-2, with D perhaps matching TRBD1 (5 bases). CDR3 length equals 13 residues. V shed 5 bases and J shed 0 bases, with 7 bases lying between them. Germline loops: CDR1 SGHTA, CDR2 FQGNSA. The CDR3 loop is CASSPQANYGYTF. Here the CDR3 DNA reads TGTGCCAGCAGCCCACAGGCTAACTATGGCTACACCTTC.

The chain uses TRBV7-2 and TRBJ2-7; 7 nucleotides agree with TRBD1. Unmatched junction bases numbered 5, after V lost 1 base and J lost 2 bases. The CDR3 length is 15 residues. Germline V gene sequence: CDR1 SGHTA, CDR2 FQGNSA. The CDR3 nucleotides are TGTGCCAGCAGCTTAGGTTCGGGACAGACCTACGAGCAGTACTTC. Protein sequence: CASSLGSGQTYEQYF.

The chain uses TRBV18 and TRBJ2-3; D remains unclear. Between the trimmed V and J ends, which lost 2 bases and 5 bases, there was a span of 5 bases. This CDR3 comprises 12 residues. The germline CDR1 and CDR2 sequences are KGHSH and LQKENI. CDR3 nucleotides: TGTGCCAGCTCACCAAACCAAGATACGCAGTATTTT. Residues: CASSPNQDTQYF.

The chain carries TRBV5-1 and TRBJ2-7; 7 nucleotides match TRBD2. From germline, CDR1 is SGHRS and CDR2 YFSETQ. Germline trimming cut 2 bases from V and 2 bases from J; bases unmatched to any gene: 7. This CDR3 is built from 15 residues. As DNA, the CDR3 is TGCGCCAGCAGCTTTTCGCTAGCGGACACCTACGAGCAGTACTTC. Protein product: CASSFSLADTYEQYF.